This TCR beta chain is drawn from a study of Ad26.COV2.S vaccination and SARS-CoV-2 variants. At the level of the study: Dosing was one shot or two shots 56 days apart.

Study-wide points: Vaccine recipients had higher spike-specific TCR breadth than placebo recipients. Breadth, reportedly substantial, characterized the spike-specific CD8+ and CD4+ T cell responses after vaccination. Quantification of TCR breadth and depth may have yielded underestimates of total T cell responses.

The treatment was: 15 to 20 received Ad26.COV2.S at low or high dose, single or two shots; roughly five received placebo; per-sample allocation not given. At day 63 after the first vaccine or placebo injection, samples were drawn. Comment on this clone: Its antigen is currently unknown.

The CDR3 sequence is 15 residues long. J lost 3 bases, V lost 4 bases, and 2 bases had no gene match. Germline V gene lookup returns CDR1 SGHVS and CDR2 FQNEAQ. Clones were sequenced by immunoSEQ multiplex PCR, and TCRdb holds only the in-frame ones, with some missing. The data contain roughly 300,000 clones, less than 90% of them singletons. The TCR sequence derives from a person between 18 and 60 years old who received the Ad26.COV2.S COVID-19 vaccine or a placebo. Sequenced material: peripheral blood, taken in a trial of Ad26.COV2.S vaccine versus placebo. The rearrangement uses TRBV7-8 and TRBJ1-5, with TRBD1 matching 11 bases. This CDR3 is CASSSDRGLNQPQHF. DNA of the CDR3: TGTGCCAGCAGCTCGGACAGGGGGCTCAATCAGCCCCAGCATTTT.